This T cell receptor beta chain was retrieved from a study of cytomegalovirus exposure and HLA in healthy donors. Whole-study results and caveats: V- and J-gene trimming in TCR beta was tied to a missense DCLRE1C variant by an analysis performed later.

Germline V gene sequence: CDR1 LGHNA, CDR2 YNFKEQ. The CDR3 contains 17 residues. The V gene end was trimmed by 0 bases and the J gene end by 2 bases; junction bases not matched to a gene: 8. In the PCR, 60 Vbeta and 13 Jbeta primers were used. Using immunoSEQ multiplex PCR, the repertoire was profiled, and TCRdb retains in-frame clones only, with some absent. The sample contains over 130,000 clones, almost 85% of which appear only once. Details on this clone: The antigen is unknown.

The chain carries TRBV4-2 and TRBJ2-3; 7 nucleotides line up with TRBD1. The clonotype comes from a man aged 25-45 years in good health and CMV-seropositive. The sample taken for sequencing was PBMCs. The CDR3 DNA follows: TGTGCCAGCAGCCAAGAAGGGGGCGGACCCGACACAGATACGCAGTATTTT. Translated, it gives CASSQEGGGPDTDTQYF.